The 27 T cell receptor beta chains below all came from one sample that was sequenced in a study. TCRdb processed the 5' RACE reads anew with MiXCR; each CDR3 protein has one entry. The sample has about 43,000 distinct CDR3 sequences, 29% seen once. Sequences were obtained from memory CD4+ T cells sorted from a lymph node. Noted subset: memory CD4+ T cells, CD4+CD45RO+CD25-. The receptors derive from a female donor with breast cancer.

This clonotype was observed a single time. A much larger clone lies a single base off, so this may be a read error. The chain links TRBV7-3 to TRBJ2-5, with D perhaps assigned TRBD1 or TRBD2 (5 bases each). Trimming pared 3 bases from V and 6 bases from J, leaving 11 bases between. Germline V gene data show CDR1 as SGHTA and CDR2 as FQGTGA. The CDR3 is 13 amino acids. The CDR3 region has the DNA TGTGCCAGCAGCTTCTCAGGGACGAAGACCCAGTACTTC. Protein product: CASSFSGTKTQYF.

This clonotype was observed many times. This chain links TRBV2 with TRBJ1-1, with D uncertain. CDR1 SNHLY and CDR2 FYNNEI come from the germline V gene. This CDR3 spans 14 amino acids. Trimming stripped 4 bases from V and 4 bases from J, with 13 bases between. The CDR3 protein is CASSGRRVGTEAFF. The CDR3 nucleotides are TGTGCCAGCAGTGGACGACGGGTCGGCACTGAAGCTTTCTTT.

V usage is TRBV20-1 and J usage is TRBJ2-5; 12 nucleotides line up with TRBD2. The CDR3 is 14 residues long. CDR1 is DFQATT, CDR2 SNEGSKA, per germline (reference sequence). As DNA, the CDR3 is TGCGGTGTTTCGACTAGCGGGAGTGGGGAGACCCAGTACTTC. It translates to CGVSTSGSGETQYF.

This chain uses TRBV5-5 with TRBJ2-1; 8 bases are a match to TRBD2. This CDR3 is 15 amino acids long. Trimming took 10 bases from V and 8 from J; bases not matched to a gene: 17. The V gene's germline CDR1 is SGHKS and CDR2 YYEKEE (reference sequence). CDR3 region: CACGPRGGALHEQFF. For the CDR3, the DNA is TGTGCCTGCGGACCCCGGGGGGGCGCCCTCCATGAGCAGTTCTTC.

The chain uses TRBV2 and TRBJ2-7; tentative D call: TRBD1 (6 bases). V lost 6 bases and J lost 4, with 19 bases in between. From germline, CDR1 is SNHLY and CDR2 FYNNEI. This CDR3 is built from 15 residues. CDR3 bases: TGTGCCAGCAGGCACAACAGGGCTGGAGAATACGAGCAGTACTTC. Translation: CASRHNRAGEYEQYF.

This clonotype was seen repeatedly, ten times or more. The chain joins TRBV20-1 to TRBJ2-2, with TRBD1 as a possible D gene (6 bases). Trimming removed 5 bases at V and 4 bases at J, with 17 bases between. CDR3 length: 15 residues. The germline V gene has CDR1 DFQATT and CDR2 SNEGSKA (reference sequence). CDR3 DNA: TGCAGTGCTTGGCCTACAGGGATGACCACCGGGGAGCTGTTTTTT. Translating gives CSAWPTGMTTGELFF.

CDR3 bases: TGTGCCAGCAGCTTGCCGTATGCGAACTACAATGAGCAGTTCTTC. Encoded protein: CASSLPYANYNEQFF. The chain carries TRBV5-6 and TRBJ2-1; D call uncertain. Germline CDR1 reads SGHDT; CDR2 reads YYEEEE. Trimming removed 1 base from V and 3 bases from J, with 11 bases in between. The CDR3 extends over 15 amino acids.

This chain links TRBV7-8 with TRBJ2-3; 7 positions agree with TRBD2. The V segment lost 2 bases and the J segment 6 bases; nucleotides outside the gene matches: 8. Germline CDR1 is SGHVS and CDR2 is FQNEAQ. This CDR3 is built from 15 residues. The CDR3 DNA reads TGTGCCAGCAGCTTAAGGGCTAGCGGCCCGGATACGCAGTATTTT. This encodes CASSLRASGPDTQYF.

A few counts support this clonotype. The chain employs TRBV15 and TRBJ1-2; D is undetermined. Trimming stripped 0 bases from V and 4 bases from J, with 9 bases between. Germline values: CDR1 LNHNV, CDR2 YYDKDF (reference sequence). This CDR3 region has 14 residues. This CDR3 is CATSRDQAAYGYTF. The CDR3 DNA reads as TGTGCCACCAGCAGAGATCAGGCAGCCTATGGCTACACCTTC.

The chain is built from TRBV29-1 and TRBJ2-3; D gene uncertain. Trimming shortened V by 6 bases and J by 5 bases, and 6 bases separated the two germline ends. Looked up from germline, CDR1 is SQVTM and CDR2 is ANQGSEA. CDR3 length: 10 amino acids. The CDR3 sequence is CSVGIDTQYF. CDR3 coding DNA: TGCAGCGTGGGGATAGATACGCAGTATTTT.

This clonotype was seen only a few times. V and J are TRBV20-1 and TRBJ2-1, with D possibly matching TRBD2 (6 bases). The CDR3 runs to 13 residues. The V and J ends lost 1 base and 12 bases respectively, with 16 bases between them. The germline gives CDR1 DFQATT, CDR2 SNEGSKA (reference sequence). The CDR3 loop is CSARARAGSGQFF. The CDR3 DNA is TGCAGTGCTAGAGCCAGGGCCGGGAGTGGGCAGTTCTTC.

The chain joins TRBV9 to TRBJ2-7, with 7 bases identical to TRBD1. The germline V gene has CDR1 SGDLS and CDR2 YYNGEE. With V trimmed by 0 bases and J by 4 bases, 7 bases remained unmatched. The CDR3 runs to 15 residues. CDR3 protein: CASSVAPGQSYEQYF. The DNA for the CDR3 is TGTGCCAGCAGCGTAGCTCCGGGACAGAGTTACGAGCAGTACTTC. The full variable domain, in which reference TRBV9 and TRBJ2-7 provide the parts outside the CDR3, is DSGVTQTPKHLITATGQRVTLRCSPRSGDLSVYWYQQSLDQGLQFLIQYYNGEERAKGNILERFSAQQFPDLHSELNLSSLELGDSALYFCASSVAPGQSYEQYFGPGTRLTVT.

This clonotype was detected only a few times. The J gene is TRBJ2-1, the V gene TRBV7-9; D gene ambiguous. The CDR3 has 15 amino acids. V lost 5 bases, J lost 6 bases, and 17 bases lay in between. CDR1 is SEHNR and CDR2 is FQNEAQ in the germline V gene (reference sequence). Written as DNA, the CDR3 is TGTGCCAGCAGCCCCCGGGCCCCAGGCGGCAATGAGCAGTTCTTC. Protein product: CASSPRAPGGNEQFF.

The V and J genes are TRBV5-1 and TRBJ2-3; D is ambiguous. Germline-derived CDR1 and CDR2 are SGHRS and YFSETQ. Trimming stripped 0 bases from V and 5 bases from J, with 10 bases between. There are 14 residues in the CDR3. The DNA of the CDR3 is TGCGCCAGCAGCTTGGGGGCACTGGGAGATACGCAGTATTTT. Protein sequence: CASSLGALGDTQYF. Drawing the rest from reference TRBV5-1 and TRBJ2-3, the complete variable domain is KAGVTQTPRYLIKTRGQQVTLSCSPISGHRSVSWYQQTPGQGLQFLFEYFSETQRNKGNFPGRFSGRQFSNSRSEMNVSTLELGDSALYLCASSLGALGDTQYFGPGTRLTVL.

J is TRBJ1-4 and V is TRBV4-1, with 9 bases that match TRBD1. V trimming: 2 bases; J trimming: 7 bases; junction bases outside the gene matches: 8. CDR1 and CDR2 from the germline V gene are MGHRA and YSYEKL. The CDR3 is 16 amino acids. The CDR3 region is CASSQTGGPRGEKLFF. The CDR3 DNA reads TGCGCCAGCAGCCAAACAGGGGGCCCCCGGGGTGAAAAACTGTTTTTT.

This clonotype was detected only a few times. The chain recombines TRBV27 with TRBJ1-1; weak D call: TRBD1 (6 bases). Germline CDR1 and CDR2: MNHEY and SMNVEV (reference sequence). Trimming took off 6 bases at V and 5 bases at J, with 13 bases between the two ends. This CDR3 spans 13 amino acids. The CDR3 DNA sequence: TGTGCCAGCAGAAGTACAGGGAATACTGAAGCTTTCTTT. This codes for CASRSTGNTEAFF.

This sequence joins TRBV6-6 and TRBJ2-3; D may match TRBD1 or TRBD2 (5 bases each). CDR3 length: 13 residues. Germline CDR1 and CDR2: MNHNY and SVGAGI (reference sequence). The germline V and J ends were trimmed by 2 bases and 10 bases, with 13 bases remaining between them. DNA for the CDR3: TGTGCCAGCAGTTACAGTCTAGGGGACGCGCAGTATTTT. This codes for CASSYSLGDAQYF.

This clonotype has just a few counts. The CDR3 DNA sequence: TGTGCCAGCAGCTTGGCAGGGCACAATGAGCAGTTCTTC. Translating gives CASSLAGHNEQFF. The V call is TRBV5-8, the J call TRBJ2-1; maybe TRBD1 (5 bases). Germline V gene sequence: CDR1 SGHTS, CDR2 YDEGEE. The CDR3 has 13 residues. Trimming left V 0 bases short and J 5 bases short, with 6 bases between.

The sample holds many counts of this clonotype. The V and J genes are TRBV29-1 and TRBJ1-2; TRBD1 agrees at 7 bases. This CDR3 has 15 amino acids. With 5 bases clipped from V and 4 bases from J, the junction kept 13 bases outside the gene matches. The germline gives CDR1 SQVTM, CDR2 ANQGSEA. CDR3 amino acids: CSVSGRGGGSYGYTF. In DNA form, the CDR3 reads TGCAGCGTTTCCGGACGGGGAGGGGGCAGCTATGGCTACACCTTC.

The gene calls are TRBV27 and TRBJ2-7; weak D call: TRBD2 (5 bases). The CDR3 length is 12 residues. CDR1 is MNHEY, CDR2 SMNVEV, per germline (reference sequence). Trimming took off 9 bases at V and 3 bases at J, with 12 bases between the two ends. The CDR3 DNA sequence: TGTGCCAGTCTCCGGGGAAACTACGAGCAGTACTTC. Translation: CASLRGNYEQYF.

Here the CDR3 DNA reads TGCGCCAGCAGCCCGGCCGGGGGCTCCTACAATGAGCAGTTCTTC. It encodes CASSPAGGSYNEQFF. The chain recombines TRBV4-1 with TRBJ2-1; possibly TRBD2 for D (6 bases). The CDR3 totals 15 residues. Trimming took off 4 bases at V and 0 bases at J, with 10 bases between the two ends. Germline V gene sequence: CDR1 MGHRA, CDR2 YSYEKL.

The chain is built from TRBV10-2 and TRBJ2-7; the D gene is possibly TRBD2 (5 bases). V gave up 6 bases and J gave up 1 base, with 7 bases separating them. The CDR3 runs to 12 residues. Per germline, CDR1 WSHSY and CDR2 SAAADI. The CDR3 spells CASRRASYEQYF. In nucleotides, the CDR3 is TGCGCCAGCAGGAGGGCATCCTACGAGCAGTACTTC.

This chain uses TRBV6-1 with TRBJ2-1, with 8 bases matching TRBD2. V gave up 10 bases and J gave up 7 bases; unmatched junction bases: 9. Germline V gene data show CDR1 as MNHNS and CDR2 as SASEGT. The CDR3 runs to 13 residues. The CDR3 is CATAARGANEQFF. DNA for the CDR3: TGTGCCACCGCCGCGCGGGGGGCAAATGAGCAGTTCTTC.

This clonotype was seen at least ten times. The rearrangement links TRBV12-3 or TRBV12-4 to TRBJ2-3; no clear D. The CDR3 is 13 residues long. Trimming pared 1 base from V and 4 bases from J, leaving 6 bases between. The CDR3 loop is CASSLEDADTQYF. In DNA, the CDR3 is TGTGCCAGCAGTTTAGAGGACGCAGATACGCAGTATTTT.

This clonotype was detected only a few times. The rearrangement links TRBV4-2 to TRBJ2-3, with TRBD2 identical over 9 bases. J lost 4 bases, V lost 0 bases, and 8 bases had no gene match. Per the germline V gene, CDR1 is LGHNA and CDR2 is YNFKEQ. The CDR3 sequence is 17 residues long. The CDR3: CASSQDGAGGGADTQYF. The CDR3 DNA reads TGTGCCAGCAGCCAAGATGGAGCGGGAGGAGGGGCAGATACGCAGTATTTT.

The chain combines TRBV18 with TRBJ2-7, with 8 bases lining up with TRBD1. The V gene's germline CDR1 is KGHSH and CDR2 LQKENI. V trimming: 5 bases; J trimming: 3 bases; junction bases outside the gene matches: 6. The CDR3 is made up of 14 amino acids. CDR3 sequence reads: CASSTGQAHYEQYF. The CDR3 DNA sequence: TGTGCCAGCTCAACGGGACAGGCACACTACGAGCAGTACTTC.

This clonotype turned up a few times. V gene TRBV20-1 combines with J gene TRBJ2-2; 8 bases are shared with TRBD2. V lost 6 bases, J lost 0 bases, and 9 bases stayed unmatched. There are 16 residues in the CDR3. Germline CDR1 DFQATT, CDR2 SNEGSKA (reference sequence). The CDR3 DNA follows: TGCAGTGCCGCCGGGGGTAGCGGGACGAACACCGGGGAGCTGTTTTTT. It encodes CSAAGGSGTNTGELFF.